This T cell receptor (beta chain) was sequenced in a study of OX40 agonist ivuxolimab in advanced cancers. The overall study: An agonistic human IgG2 monoclonal antibody against OX40 (CD134) was given. All patients had ivuxolimab intravenously every 2 weeks at 0.01 to 10 mg/kg. Cancers in dose escalation were hepatocellular, melanoma, renal cell and head and neck.

Per germline, CDR1 LNHDA and CDR2 SQIVND (reference sequence). The CDR3 covers 15 residues. A remark on this clone: Its antigen is unidentified.

Libraries were prepared by immunoSEQ multiplex PCR; TCRdb keeps only in-frame clonotypes and omits some of them. Of 57,000 or so clones listed, approximately 81% are singletons. Overall study findings and caveats: CD4+ and CD8+ blood T cells expanded clonally by week 6 at 0.1 to 3.0 mg/kg.

The chain recombines TRBV19 with TRBJ2-5; 10 positions agree with TRBD2. The DNA matches TRBJ2-7 better at its end, which makes the J call doubtful. This material consisted of CD4+ or CD8+ T cells sorted from blood, taken in a trial of the OX40 agonist ivuxolimab. This receptor was taken from an adult with an advanced solid tumor such as melanoma, head and neck, liver or kidney cancer. The CDR3 nucleotides are TGTGCCAGTAGTACTCAAGCGGGAGGGAAGTACGAGCAGTACTTC. The encoded protein is CASSTQAGGKYEQYF.